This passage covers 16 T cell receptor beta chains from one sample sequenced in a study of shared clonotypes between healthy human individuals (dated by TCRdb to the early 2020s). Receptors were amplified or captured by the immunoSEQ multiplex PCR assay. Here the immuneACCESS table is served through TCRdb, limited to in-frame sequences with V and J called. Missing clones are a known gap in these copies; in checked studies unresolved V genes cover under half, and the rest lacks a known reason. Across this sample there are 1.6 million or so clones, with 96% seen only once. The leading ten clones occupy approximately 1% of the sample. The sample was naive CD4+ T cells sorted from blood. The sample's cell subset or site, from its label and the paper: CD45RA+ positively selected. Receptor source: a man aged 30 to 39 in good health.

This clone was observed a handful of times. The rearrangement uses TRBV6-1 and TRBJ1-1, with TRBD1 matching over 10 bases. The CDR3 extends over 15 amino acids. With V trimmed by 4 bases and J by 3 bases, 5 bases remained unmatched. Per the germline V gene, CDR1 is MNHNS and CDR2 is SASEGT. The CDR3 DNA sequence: TGTGCCAGCAGTGGACAGGGGGCGTGGGACACTGAAGCTTTCTTT. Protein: CASSGQGAWDTEAFF.

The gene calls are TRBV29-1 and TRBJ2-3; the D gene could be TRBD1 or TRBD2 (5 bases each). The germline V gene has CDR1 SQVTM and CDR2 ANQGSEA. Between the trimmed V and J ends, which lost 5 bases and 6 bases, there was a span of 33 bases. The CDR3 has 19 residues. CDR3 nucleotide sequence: TGCAGCGTTCCCCCGACCGGTCTAACTGACCTGGGGGAGCCCGATACGCAGTATTTT. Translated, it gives CSVPPTGLTDLGEPDTQYF.

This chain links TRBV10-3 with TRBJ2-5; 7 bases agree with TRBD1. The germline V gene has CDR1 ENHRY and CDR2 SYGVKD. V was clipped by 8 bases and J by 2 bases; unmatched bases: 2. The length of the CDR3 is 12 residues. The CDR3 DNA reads TGTGCCATCGGGGGACAGCAAGAGACCCAGTACTTC. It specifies CAIGGQQETQYF.

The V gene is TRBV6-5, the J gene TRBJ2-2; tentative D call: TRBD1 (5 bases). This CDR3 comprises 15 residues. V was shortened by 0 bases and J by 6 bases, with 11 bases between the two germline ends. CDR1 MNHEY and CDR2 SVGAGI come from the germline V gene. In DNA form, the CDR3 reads TGTGCCAGCAGTTACTCGGGGCAGGTGCCCGGGGAGCTGTTTTTT. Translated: CASSYSGQVPGELFF.

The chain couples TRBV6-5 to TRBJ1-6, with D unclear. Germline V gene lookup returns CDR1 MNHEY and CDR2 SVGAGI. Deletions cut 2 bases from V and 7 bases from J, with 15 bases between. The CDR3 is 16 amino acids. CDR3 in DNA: TGTGCCAGCAGTTACAGGACGGCCGCCCGAAATTCACCCCTCCACTTT. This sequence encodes CASSYRTAARNSPLHF.

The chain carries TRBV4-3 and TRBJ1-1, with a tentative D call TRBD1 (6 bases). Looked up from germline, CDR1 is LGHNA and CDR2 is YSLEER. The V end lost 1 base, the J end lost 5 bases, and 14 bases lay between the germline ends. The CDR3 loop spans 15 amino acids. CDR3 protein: CASSQVGGPETEAFF. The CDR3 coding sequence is TGCGCCAGCAGCCAAGTGGGGGGGCCGGAGACTGAAGCTTTCTTT.

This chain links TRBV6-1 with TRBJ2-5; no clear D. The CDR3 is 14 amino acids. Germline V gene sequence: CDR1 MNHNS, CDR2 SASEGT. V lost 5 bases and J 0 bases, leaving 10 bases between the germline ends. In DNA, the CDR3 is TGTGCCAGCAGTCCCTGGAGCTACCAAGAGACCCAGTACTTC. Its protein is CASSPWSYQETQYF.

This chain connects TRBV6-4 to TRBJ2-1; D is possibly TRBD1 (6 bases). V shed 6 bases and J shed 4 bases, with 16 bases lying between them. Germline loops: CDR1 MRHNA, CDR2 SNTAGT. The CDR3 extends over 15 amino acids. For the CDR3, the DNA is TGTGCCAGCAGCCCCACCCACAGGGTGTACAATGAGCAGTTCTTC. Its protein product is CASSPTHRVYNEQFF.

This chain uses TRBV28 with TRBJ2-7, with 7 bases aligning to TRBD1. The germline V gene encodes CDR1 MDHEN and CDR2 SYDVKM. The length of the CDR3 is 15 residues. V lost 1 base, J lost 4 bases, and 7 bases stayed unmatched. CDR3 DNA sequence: TGTGCCAGCAGTTTATTGGGACAGCGAGTATACGAGCAGTACTTC. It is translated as CASSLLGQRVYEQYF.

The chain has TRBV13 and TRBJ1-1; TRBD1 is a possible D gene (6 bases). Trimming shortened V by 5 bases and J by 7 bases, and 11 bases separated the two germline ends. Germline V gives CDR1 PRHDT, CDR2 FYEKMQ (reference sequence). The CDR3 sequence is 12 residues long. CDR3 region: CASSTGPSEAFF. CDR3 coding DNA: TGTGCCAGCAGCACAGGGCCCAGTGAAGCTTTCTTT.

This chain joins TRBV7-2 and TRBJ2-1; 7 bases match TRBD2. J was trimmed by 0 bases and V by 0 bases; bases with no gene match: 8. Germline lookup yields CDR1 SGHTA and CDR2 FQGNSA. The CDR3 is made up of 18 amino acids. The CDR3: CASSLAGWGGSSYNEQFF. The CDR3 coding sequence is TGTGCCAGCAGCTTAGCGGGGTGGGGCGGGAGCTCCTACAATGAGCAGTTCTTC. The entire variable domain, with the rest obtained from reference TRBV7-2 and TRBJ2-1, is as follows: GAGVSQSPSNKVTEKGKDVELRCDPISGHTALYWYRQSLGQGLEFLIYFQGNSAPDKSGLPSDRFSAERTGGSVSTLTIQRTQQEDSAVYLCASSLAGWGGSSYNEQFFGPGTRLTVL.

The DNA for the CDR3 is TGTGCCAGCAGCTTGGTATGGGACACGGCCTACAATGAGCAGTTCTTC. It translates to CASSLVWDTAYNEQFF. The chain is built from TRBV5-5 and TRBJ2-1, with D possibly TRBD1 on 6 matching bases. V was clipped by 0 bases and J by 2 bases, with 12 bases between them. The germline V gene has CDR1 SGHKS and CDR2 YYEKEE (reference sequence). The CDR3 is 16 residues long.

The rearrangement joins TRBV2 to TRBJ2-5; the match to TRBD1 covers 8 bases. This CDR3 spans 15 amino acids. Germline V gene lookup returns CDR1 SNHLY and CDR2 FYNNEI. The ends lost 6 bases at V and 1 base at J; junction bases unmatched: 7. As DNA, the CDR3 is TGTGCCAGCAGCTCGGACAGGGTTGTCCAAGAGACCCAGTACTTC. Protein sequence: CASSSDRVVQETQYF.

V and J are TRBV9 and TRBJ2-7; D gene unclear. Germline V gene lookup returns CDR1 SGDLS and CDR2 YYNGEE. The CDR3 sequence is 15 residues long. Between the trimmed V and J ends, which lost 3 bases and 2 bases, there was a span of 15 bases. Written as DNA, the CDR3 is TGTGCCAGCAGCGGTACTACATCTTCACCCTACGAGCAGTACTTC. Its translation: CASSGTTSSPYEQYF.

This CDR3 is CASSLGAPSNYGYTF. Written as DNA, the CDR3 is TGTGCCAGCAGCTTAGGTGCTCCTTCTAACTATGGCTACACCTTC. The V call is TRBV7-2, the J call TRBJ1-2; D remains unclear. With 1 base removed from V and 0 bases from J, the gap between germline ends came to 9 bases. This CDR3 contains 15 residues. CDR1 is SGHTA, CDR2 FQGNSA, per germline.

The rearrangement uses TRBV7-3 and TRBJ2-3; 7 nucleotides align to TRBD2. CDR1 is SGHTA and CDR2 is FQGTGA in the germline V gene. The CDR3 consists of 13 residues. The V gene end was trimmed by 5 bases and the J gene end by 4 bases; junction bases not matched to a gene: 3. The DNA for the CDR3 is TGTGCCAGCAGCACCACTAGCGCAGATACGCAGTATTTT. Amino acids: CASSTTSADTQYF.